The present T cell receptor (beta chain) was sequenced within a study of blood T cell repertoires in COVID-19. V was pared by 5 bases and J by 4 bases, with 4 bases of the junction left unmatched. Germline lookup yields CDR1 SGHAT and CDR2 FQDESV (reference sequence). This CDR3 has 13 amino acids. Clones were sequenced by immunoSEQ multiplex PCR, and TCRdb holds only the in-frame ones, with some missing. Of about 260,000 clones in the sample, 87% were seen once. This clonotype was obtained from a woman aged 40 to 50 who had recovered from COVID-19. Sequenced input: peripheral blood. V usage is TRBV11-1 and J usage is TRBJ2-5; 7 nucleotides align to TRBD1. The chain's CDR3 is CASSRDRAETQYF. The CDR3 DNA reads TGTGCCAGCAGCCGCGACAGGGCAGAGACCCAGTACTTC.